This TCR beta chain was recovered during a study of tumor T cells in aggressive B-cell lymphoma. Sequencing used immunoSEQ multiplex PCR; TCRdb keeps in-frame clones, though not all of them. The sample yields 8,500 to 14,000 clones, about 89% seen once. Sequencing was done on a sample of tumor tissue. The clonotype originates from an adult with diffuse large B cell lymphoma.

In nucleotides, the CDR3 is TGTGCCAGCAGCCCCGGGACAGGGTCTACCTACGAGCAGTACTTC. Its protein product is CASSPGTGSTYEQYF. This chain joins TRBV11-2 and TRBJ2-7; 9 bases are a match to TRBD1. Germline values: CDR1 SGHAT, CDR2 FQNNGV. J was trimmed by 2 bases and V by 5 bases; bases with no gene match: 7. CDR3 size: 15 residues.